These 30 T cell receptor beta chains share one sample of origin, sequenced in a study of memory CD4+ T cells and cytomegalovirus serostatus (dated by TCRdb to 2018 to 2020). Single viable CD3+CD4+CD8-CD45RO+ cells were sorted as memory CD4+ T cells on a FACSAria II. The protocol used for the library was the immunoSEQ multiplex PCR assay. This is the immuneACCESS table as TCRdb keeps it, with only in-frame sequences that have V and J called. A part of the clones is gone; compared with another copy, unresolved V genes explain less than half, and the rest is unexplained. Within this sample are 52,000 or so clones, with 65% to 85% of them counted one time only. In total, the top ten clones hold approximately 0.64% of the sample. Sequencing was carried out using memory CD4+ T cells from blood. The receptors stem from an adult in good health and CMV-seronegative.

This chain joins TRBV2 and TRBJ2-1; 11 nucleotides align to TRBD2. The CDR3 runs to 16 residues. The V and J ends lost 2 bases and 4 bases, in that order; junction bases with no gene match: 4. The V gene's germline CDR1 is SNHLY and CDR2 FYNNEI. The CDR3, as DNA: TGTGCCAGCAGTGAATGGGGGACTAGCGGATACAATGAGCAGTTCTTC. This codes for CASSEWGTSGYNEQFF.

The chain links TRBV6-1 to TRBJ2-7; D unclear. With 4 bases removed from V and 2 bases from J, the gap between germline ends came to 6 bases. CDR3 size: 12 residues. Germline V lookup: CDR1 MNHNS, CDR2 SASEGT. The CDR3 DNA reads TGTGCCAGCAGTGGGCAGACCTACGAGCAGTACTTC. Its translation: CASSGQTYEQYF.

This chain links TRBV29-1 with TRBJ2-2; D is perhaps TRBD2 (5 bases). This CDR3 is 12 amino acids long. Trimming removed 6 bases at V and 6 bases at J, with 11 bases between. The germline V gene encodes CDR1 SQVTM and CDR2 ANQGSEA. CDR3 DNA: TGCAGCGTAGCTAGCTCCGCCGGGGAGCTGTTTTTT. Translated, it gives CSVASSAGELFF.

The rearrangement links TRBV9 to TRBJ1-5; no clear D gene. Trimming took off 0 bases at V and 3 bases at J, with 10 bases between the two ends. CDR1 is SGDLS, CDR2 YYNGEE, per germline. The CDR3 is 15 amino acids. The CDR3 loop is CASSVDYGYNQPQHF. For the CDR3, the DNA is TGTGCCAGCAGCGTAGATTACGGCTACAATCAGCCCCAGCATTTT. The full variable domain, rest sourced from reference TRBV9 and TRBJ1-5, is DSGVTQTPKHLITATGQRVTLRCSPRSGDLSVYWYQQSLDQGLQFLIQYYNGEERAKGNILERFSAQQFPDLHSELNLSSLELGDSALYFCASSVDYGYNQPQHFGDGTRLSIL.

This clone was seen a single time. This chain's CDR3 is CASSTTGTGWNEQYF. CDR3 bases: TGTGCCAGTAGTACTACCGGGACAGGGTGGAACGAGCAGTACTTC. The genes are TRBV19 and TRBJ2-7; 9 bases agree with TRBD1. Germline V lookup: CDR1 LNHDA, CDR2 SQIVND (reference sequence). J lost 5 bases, V lost 4 bases, and 9 bases had no gene match. The CDR3 covers 15 residues. The full variable domain, in which reference TRBV19 and TRBJ2-7 provide the parts outside the CDR3, is DGGITQSPKYLFRKEGQNVTLSCEQNLNHDAMYWYRQDPGQGLRLIYYSQIVNDFQKGDIAEGYSVSREKKESFPLTVTSAQKNPTAFYLCASSTTGTGWNEQYFGPGTRLTVT.

This chain links TRBV29-1 with TRBJ2-3; D is undetermined. Germline lookup yields CDR1 SQVTM and CDR2 ANQGSEA. The CDR3 is 14 residues long. Trimming shortened V by 7 bases and J by 0 bases, and 14 bases separated the two germline ends. The CDR3 is CSASDFLSTDTQYF. CDR3 nucleotide sequence: TGCAGCGCCTCCGATTTCCTTAGCACAGATACGCAGTATTTT.

The CDR3 nucleotides are TGCGCCAGCAGAGAGACTAGCGGGGGCCTCGATTTCTTC. Its translation is CASRETSGGLDFF. The chain links TRBV5-1 to TRBJ2-1; TRBD2 matches 12 bases. V gave up 5 bases and J gave up 16 bases; unmatched junction bases: 10. The CDR3 covers 13 residues. Germline V CDR1 and CDR2: SGHRS, YFSETQ.

This chain uses TRBV19 with TRBJ2-7, with D possibly being TRBD2 (6 bases). The CDR3 has 16 residues. Germline CDR1 LNHDA, CDR2 SQIVND (reference sequence). With 5 bases removed from V and 2 bases from J, the gap between germline ends came to 19 bases. CDR3 in amino acids: CASSPQGRSNTYEQYF. The DNA for the CDR3 is TGTGCCAGTAGTCCGCAAGGGAGGAGCAACACCTACGAGCAGTACTTC.

The chain is built from TRBV6-1 and TRBJ2-7; the match to TRBD2 covers 7 bases. Germline V CDR1 and CDR2: MNHNS, SASEGT. V trimming: 5 bases; J trimming: 0 bases; junction bases outside the gene matches: 7. The CDR3 consists of 15 residues. The CDR3 region is CASSSAGTNSYEQYF. The CDR3 bases are TGTGCCAGCAGTTCCGCCGGGACTAACTCCTACGAGCAGTACTTC.

This rearrangement joins TRBV7-2 to TRBJ2-3, with D unclear. Germline assignment: CDR1 SGHTA and CDR2 FQGNSA. CDR3 length: 15 amino acids. Trimming stripped 7 bases from V and 4 bases from J, with 18 bases between. The CDR3, as DNA: TGTGCCAGCACCGTCTTGGGTGGTGGGGCAGATACGCAGTATTTT. Translated, it gives CASTVLGGGADTQYF.

This clone was observed a handful of times. This chain links TRBV6-6 with TRBJ1-6; 9 bases match TRBD1. Unmatched junction bases numbered 3, after V lost 8 bases and J lost 7 bases. Germline V gives CDR1 MNHNY, CDR2 SVGAGI (reference sequence). The CDR3 extends over 13 amino acids. CDR3 nucleotide sequence: TGTGCCAGCTGGGACAGGGACAATTCACCCCTCCACTTT. Encoded protein: CASWDRDNSPLHF.

This sequence joins TRBV7-6 and TRBJ2-7; a weak D match, TRBD1 (5 bases). From germline, CDR1 is SGHVS and CDR2 FNYEAQ. V was pared by 7 bases and J by 4 bases, with 17 bases between. The CDR3 has 14 amino acids. The CDR3 DNA follows: TGTGCCAGCACCCCCGTGCCAGGGTCGTACGAGCAGTACTTC. Translation gives CASTPVPGSYEQYF.

V gene TRBV4-2 combines with J gene TRBJ2-2; 15 nucleotides line up with TRBD2. CDR3 size: 18 residues. V gave up 1 base and J gave up 2 bases; unmatched junction bases: 2. The germline V gene encodes CDR1 LGHNA and CDR2 YNFKEQ. The CDR3 sequence is CASSQGTSGGANTGELFF. The CDR3 region has the DNA TGTGCCAGCAGCCAAGGGACTAGCGGGGGGGCTAACACCGGGGAGCTGTTTTTT.

V and J are TRBV6-5 and TRBJ2-7; D is unresolved. This CDR3 comprises 11 residues. Trimming removed 3 bases at V and 6 bases at J, with 6 bases between. Germline CDR1 MNHEY, CDR2 SVGAGI. CDR3: CASSYQSEQYF. CDR3 DNA sequence: TGTGCCAGCAGTTATCAGAGCGAGCAGTACTTC.

This rearrangement joins TRBV6-5 to TRBJ2-6; tentative D call: TRBD2 (5 bases). The germline V gene encodes CDR1 MNHEY and CDR2 SVGAGI. Trimming cost V 7 bases and J 2 bases, with 12 bases left between them. The CDR3 runs 15 residues. Here the CDR3 reads CASTPEGTGANVLTF. The CDR3 coding sequence is TGTGCCAGCACACCCGAGGGAACTGGGGCCAACGTCCTGACTTTC.

The rearrangement links TRBV7-8 to TRBJ1-5; perhaps TRBD1 as D (5 bases). Germline CDR1 is SGHVS and CDR2 is FQNEAQ. The V end lost 5 bases, the J end lost 5 bases, and 25 bases lay between the germline ends. This CDR3 is 18 amino acids long. The CDR3 protein is CASSPRDSSPTGHQPQHF. DNA of the CDR3: TGTGCCAGCAGCCCCCGGGACTCAAGCCCAACCGGGCATCAGCCCCAGCATTTT.

V gene TRBV7-2 combines with J gene TRBJ1-1; possible D gene TRBD1, 5 bases. V lost 2 bases, J lost 2 bases, and 15 bases lay in between. CDR3 size: 16 residues. Germline lookup yields CDR1 SGHTA and CDR2 FQGNSA. CDR3 residues: CASSLSPTGLNTEAFF. In nucleotides, the CDR3 is TGTGCCAGCAGCTTATCCCCTACAGGCTTAAACACTGAAGCTTTCTTT. The whole variable domain, filled in from reference TRBV7-2 and TRBJ1-1, reads GAGVSQSPSNKVTEKGKDVELRCDPISGHTALYWYRQSLGQGLEFLIYFQGNSAPDKSGLPSDRFSAERTGGSVSTLTIQRTQQEDSAVYLCASSLSPTGLNTEAFFGQGTRLTVV.

V is TRBV5-1 and J is TRBJ1-2; no firm D call. Trimming shortened V by 0 bases and J by 1 base, and 7 bases separated the two germline ends. The length of the CDR3 is 14 residues. CDR1 is SGHRS, CDR2 YFSETQ, per germline. CDR3 residues: CASSLVDFNYGYTF. The CDR3 region has the DNA TGCGCCAGCAGCTTGGTAGACTTTAACTATGGCTACACCTTC.

V usage is TRBV2 and J usage is TRBJ2-1; 11 bases agree with TRBD2. Per germline, CDR1 SNHLY and CDR2 FYNNEI. The CDR3 is 15 amino acids. V dropped 5 bases and J dropped 9; count of bases not matched to a gene: 9. The CDR3 spells CASSTPSGGMREQFF. The CDR3 nucleotides are TGTGCCAGCAGTACTCCTAGCGGGGGGATGCGTGAGCAGTTCTTC. Based on the CDR3 plus reference TRBV2 and TRBJ2-1, the full variable domain is EPEVTQTPSHQVTQMGQEVILRCVPISNHLYFYWYRQILGQKVEFLVSFYNNEISEKSEIFDDQFSVERPDGSNFTLKIRSTKLEDSAMYFCASSTPSGGMREQFFGPGTRLTVL.

The gene calls are TRBV5-5 and TRBJ2-1; maybe TRBD1 (6 bases). The V end was cut by 2 bases, the J end by 5 bases, with 14 bases between. The CDR3 spans 15 residues. Per the germline V gene, CDR1 is SGHKS and CDR2 is YYEKEE (reference sequence). The CDR3 sequence is CASSFRGAQNNEQFF. In DNA, the CDR3 is TGTGCCAGCAGCTTCAGGGGTGCCCAGAACAATGAGCAGTTCTTC.

V usage is TRBV19 and J usage is TRBJ1-5, with D tentatively TRBD1 (6 bases). This CDR3 has 14 residues. Germline V gene sequence: CDR1 LNHDA, CDR2 SQIVND (reference sequence). Trimming removed 7 bases from V and 7 bases from J, with 17 bases in between. The CDR3 bases are TGTGCCAGTAAGGACAGCCGTGGACGGCAGCCCCAGCATTTT. It specifies CASKDSRGRQPQHF.

V gene TRBV4-2 combines with J gene TRBJ1-2, with 8 nucleotides matching TRBD1. The V gene end was trimmed by 1 base and the J gene end by 5 bases; junction bases not matched to a gene: 6. The CDR3 totals 15 residues. Germline CDR1 is LGHNA and CDR2 is YNFKEQ. The CDR3 loop is CASSQVETGVYGYTF. CDR3 bases: TGTGCCAGCAGCCAAGTGGAGACAGGGGTATATGGCTACACCTTC.

The genes are TRBV11-2 and TRBJ2-3; no firm D call. CDR3 length equals 15 residues. The V gene's germline CDR1 is SGHAT and CDR2 FQNNGV. V lost 5 bases and J 2 bases, leaving 14 bases between the germline ends. Here the CDR3 reads CASSLQTLVTDTQYF. The CDR3 DNA reads as TGTGCCAGCAGCCTCCAGACACTGGTCACAGATACGCAGTATTTT.

With regard to this clone: The same CDR3 also results from other DNA sequences found in this sample. This rearrangement joins TRBV6-5 to TRBJ2-5; D assignment may be TRBD1 or TRBD2 (7 bases each). The CDR3 is made up of 13 amino acids. The V gene lost 2 bases and the J gene lost 5 bases, with 9 bases spanning the gap. CDR1 and CDR2 (germline): MNHEY, SVGAGI. Here the CDR3 reads CASSYQGGETQYF. As DNA, the CDR3 is TGTGCCAGCAGTTACCAGGGGGGGGAGACCCAGTACTTC.

This clone has a single count. V is TRBV28 and J is TRBJ1-2; 7 nucleotides align to TRBD1. V lost 7 bases, J lost 8 bases, and 13 bases stayed unmatched. The CDR3 loop spans 14 amino acids. Germline CDR1 is MDHEN and CDR2 is SYDVKM. As DNA, the CDR3 is TGTGCCAGCACCGACCGACAGGGAGCGTGGGGCTACACCTTC. Translated: CASTDRQGAWGYTF.

This rearrangement joins TRBV5-4 to TRBJ2-7, with a possible D match to TRBD2 (5 bases). The germline V gene encodes CDR1 SGHNT and CDR2 YYREEE (reference sequence). Trimming pared 4 bases from V and 3 bases from J, leaving 8 bases between. This CDR3 region has 12 residues. CDR3 in DNA: TGTGCCAGCAGCATCCGGGACTACGAGCAGTACTTC. Protein sequence: CASSIRDYEQYF.

This chain joins TRBV6-1 and TRBJ1-4; 8 nucleotides align to TRBD1. Trimming cost V 6 bases and J 5 bases; bases outside gene matches: 8. Looked up from germline, CDR1 is MNHNS and CDR2 is SASEGT. The CDR3 runs to 15 residues. The CDR3 sequence is CASSEDRVTNEKLFF. CDR3 DNA sequence: TGTGCCAGCAGCGAGGACAGGGTCACCAATGAAAAACTGTTTTTT.

The rearrangement uses TRBV15 and TRBJ2-7; D may be TRBD1 or TRBD2 (5 bases each). The ends were cut back, 0 bases at V and 2 bases at J, with 17 bases in the middle. Per the germline V gene, CDR1 is LNHNV and CDR2 is YYDKDF (reference sequence). This CDR3 contains 17 residues. The CDR3: CATSREWGTGLTYEQYF. The DNA of the CDR3 is TGTGCCACCAGCAGAGAGTGGGGGACGGGCCTCACCTACGAGCAGTACTTC.

The V call is TRBV6-5, the J call TRBJ1-6; TRBD1 matches at 7 bases. The V segment lost 6 bases and the J segment 1 base; nucleotides outside the gene matches: 3. The length of the CDR3 is 15 residues. The germline CDR1 and CDR2 sequences are MNHEY and SVGAGI. As DNA, the CDR3 is TGTGCCAGCAGGAACAGGGGTTCCTATAATTCACCCCTCCACTTT. This encodes CASRNRGSYNSPLHF.

V usage is TRBV4-2 and J usage is TRBJ2-2; D is unresolved. Trimming cost V 5 bases and J 0 bases, with 7 bases left between them. This CDR3 comprises 14 residues. Germline CDR1 reads LGHNA; CDR2 reads YNFKEQ. CDR3 region: CASSSEPNTGELFF. As DNA, the CDR3 is TGTGCCAGCAGCTCCGAACCGAACACCGGGGAGCTGTTTTTT.